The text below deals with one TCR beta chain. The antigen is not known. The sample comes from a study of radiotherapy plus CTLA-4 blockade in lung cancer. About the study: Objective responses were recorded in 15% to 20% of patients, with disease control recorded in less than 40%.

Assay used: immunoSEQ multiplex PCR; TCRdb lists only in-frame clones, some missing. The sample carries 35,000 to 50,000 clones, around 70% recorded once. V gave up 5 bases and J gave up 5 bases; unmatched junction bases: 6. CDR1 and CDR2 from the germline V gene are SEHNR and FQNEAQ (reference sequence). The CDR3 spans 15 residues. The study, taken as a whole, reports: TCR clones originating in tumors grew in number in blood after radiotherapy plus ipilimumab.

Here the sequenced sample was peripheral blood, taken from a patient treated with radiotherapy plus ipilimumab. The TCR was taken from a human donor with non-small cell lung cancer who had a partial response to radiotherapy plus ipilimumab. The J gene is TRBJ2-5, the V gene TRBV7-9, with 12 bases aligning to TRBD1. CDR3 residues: CASSHGTGGVETQYF. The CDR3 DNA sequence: TGTGCCAGCAGCCATGGGACAGGGGGCGTGGAGACCCAGTACTTC.